This T cell receptor (beta chain) was recorded in a study of identical twins. TCRdb re-analysed the 5' RACE reads in MiXCR, keeping a single row per CDR3 protein. The top ten clones hold about 3% of a sample with 430,000 or so distinct CDR3 sequences, 20% to 25% of them seen once. Trimming left V 6 bases short and J 1 base short, with 12 bases between. CDR3 size: 14 residues. Germline V gene lookup returns CDR1 SNHLY and CDR2 FYNNEI. These same records also appear under a second study, on T cells expressing NK-cell markers. Per that paper: Sorted CD3+CD56+NKG2C+, CD3+CD56+NKG2C- and CD3+CD56-NKG2C+ T cells supplied TCR beta repertoires.

The clonotype comes from a woman aged 18-35 years in good health. This chain uses TRBV2 with TRBJ1-1; D is ambiguous. The specimen sequenced was CD4+ T cells sorted from blood. The CDR3 here is CASSAQDPNTEAFF. The CDR3 DNA is TGTGCCAGCAGCGCCCAGGATCCGAACACTGAAGCTTTCTTT.